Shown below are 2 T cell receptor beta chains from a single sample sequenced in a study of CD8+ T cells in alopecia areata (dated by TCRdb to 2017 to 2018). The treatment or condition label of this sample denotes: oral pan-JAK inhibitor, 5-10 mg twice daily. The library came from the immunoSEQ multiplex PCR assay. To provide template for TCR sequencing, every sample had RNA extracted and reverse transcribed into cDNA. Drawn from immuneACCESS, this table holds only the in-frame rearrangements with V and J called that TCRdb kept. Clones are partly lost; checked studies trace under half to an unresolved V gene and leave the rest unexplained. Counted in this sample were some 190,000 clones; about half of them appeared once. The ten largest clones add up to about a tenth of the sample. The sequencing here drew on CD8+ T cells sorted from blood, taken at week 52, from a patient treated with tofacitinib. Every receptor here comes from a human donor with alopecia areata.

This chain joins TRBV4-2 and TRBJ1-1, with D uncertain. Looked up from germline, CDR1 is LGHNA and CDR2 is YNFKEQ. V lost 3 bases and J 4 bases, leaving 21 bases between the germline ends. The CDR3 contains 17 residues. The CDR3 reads CASSQGALGLGPTEAFF. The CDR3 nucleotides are TGTGCCAGCAGCCAGGGTGCATTGGGCCTCGGCCCCACTGAAGCTTTCTTT.

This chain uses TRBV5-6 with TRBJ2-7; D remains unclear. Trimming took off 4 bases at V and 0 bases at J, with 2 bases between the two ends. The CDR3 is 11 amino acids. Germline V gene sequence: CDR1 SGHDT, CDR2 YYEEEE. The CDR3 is CASSHSYEQYF. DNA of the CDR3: TGTGCCAGCAGCCACTCCTACGAGCAGTACTTC.